These 14 T cell receptor beta chains originate from one sample sequenced in a study of CD8+ T cells in alopecia areata. In each case, RNA was isolated and then reverse transcribed into cDNA as the sequencing template. Produced via immunoSEQ multiplex PCR; TCRdb's table is partial and in-frame only. The sample includes 120,000 or so clones, around two fifths of them seen just once. Sequencing was carried out using CD4+ T cells sorted from blood. The receptor set was obtained from a human donor with alopecia areata.

The gene calls are TRBV2 and TRBJ1-2, with D uncertain. In germline, CDR1 is SNHLY, CDR2 FYNNEI. V lost 6 bases, J lost 5 bases, and 16 bases lay in between. The CDR3 contains 14 residues. In nucleotides, the CDR3 is TGTGCCAGCAGGAGACGGACTACGGGGTATGGCTACACCTTC. Its translation is CASRRRTTGYGYTF. Combining the CDR3 with reference TRBV2 and TRBJ1-2 gives the whole variable domain EPEVTQTPSHQVTQMGQEVILRCVPISNHLYFYWYRQILGQKVEFLVSFYNNEISEKSEIFDDQFSVERPDGSNFTLKIRSTKLEDSAMYFCASRRRTTGYGYTFGSGTRLTVV.

This clone was counted a few times. The rearrangement links TRBV5-6 to TRBJ2-5; D not certain. The CDR3 runs 16 residues. Per the germline V gene, CDR1 is SGHDT and CDR2 is YYEEEE. Trimming removed 3 bases at V and 0 bases at J, with 15 bases between. The CDR3 region has the DNA TGTGCCAGCAGCTCCGGGTCCCCCTTCGACCAAGAGACCCAGTACTTC. Translating gives CASSSGSPFDQETQYF. Complete variable domain (other parts from reference TRBV5-6 and TRBJ2-5): DAGVTQSPTHLIKTRGQQVTLRCSPKSGHDTVSWYQQALGQGPQFIFQYYEEEERQRGNFPDRFSGHQFPNYSSELNVNALLLGDSALYLCASSSGSPFDQETQYFGPGTRLLVL.

This chain uses TRBV28 with TRBJ2-1; 8 nucleotides line up with TRBD2. The CDR3 totals 20 residues. Looked up from germline, CDR1 is MDHEN and CDR2 is SYDVKM. With 3 bases clipped from V and 7 bases from J, the junction kept 23 bases outside the gene matches. The DNA for the CDR3 is TGTGCCAGCAGTTTCAGTTCTTACGGGAGGGCTAGTGCGGGGACGAATGAGCAGTTCTTC. It yields the protein CASSFSSYGRASAGTNEQFF.

This clone was seen only a few times. The chain has TRBV7-9 and TRBJ1-1; the D gene is possibly TRBD1 (5 bases). V was shortened by 1 base and J by 11 bases, with 17 bases between the two germline ends. Germline loops: CDR1 SEHNR, CDR2 FQNEAQ (reference sequence). The CDR3 runs 14 residues. CDR3 in amino acids: CASSLESQGRRAFF. As DNA, the CDR3 is TGTGCCAGCAGCTTAGAGTCCCAGGGACGACGGGCTTTCTTT.

This clone was detected a few times. The chain joins TRBV7-2 to TRBJ2-3; TRBD2 aligns across 14 bases. V trimming: 0 bases; J trimming: 4 bases; junction bases outside the gene matches: 0. The CDR3 is 16 amino acids. In germline, CDR1 is SGHTA, CDR2 FQGNSA. The DNA of the CDR3 is TGTGCCAGCAGCTTAGCGGGACTAGCGGGAGCAGATACGCAGTATTTT. It is translated as CASSLAGLAGADTQYF.

This clone was counted a few times. The chain combines TRBV2 with TRBJ2-2; D unresolved. This CDR3 region has 16 residues. The germline V and J ends were trimmed by 2 bases and 7 bases, with 17 bases remaining between them. Per the germline V gene, CDR1 is SNHLY and CDR2 is FYNNEI. CDR3 in DNA: TGTGCCAGCAGTGAAACCCGACTGGATCTCGGCGGGGAGCTGTTTTTT. It is translated as CASSETRLDLGGELFF.

As regards this clone: Other DNA sequences in this sample translate to the same CDR3. This chain connects TRBV6-5 to TRBJ1-2; 11 positions match TRBD1. Per germline, CDR1 MNHEY and CDR2 SVGAGI. V lost 8 bases, J lost 4 bases, and 6 bases stayed unmatched. The CDR3 spans 14 residues. CDR3 in DNA: TGTGCCAGCTCGAGGGACAGGGGGGCCTATGGCTACACCTTC. Translated, it gives CASSRDRGAYGYTF.

The J gene is TRBJ1-2, the V gene TRBV20-1; TRBD1 might be the D (5 bases). This CDR3 region has 10 residues. V shed 3 bases and J shed 7 bases, with 6 bases lying between them. Germline-derived CDR1 and CDR2 are DFQATT and SNEGSKA (reference sequence). This chain's CDR3 is CSARGLGYTF. In DNA, the CDR3 is TGCAGTGCTAGGGGACTTGGCTACACCTTC.

This clone showed up just a few times. The chain links TRBV29-1 to TRBJ1-1, with D unclear. This CDR3 has 12 amino acids. The V gene's germline CDR1 is SQVTM and CDR2 ANQGSEA. The V and J ends lost 4 bases and 6 bases respectively, with 12 bases between them. In nucleotides, the CDR3 is TGCAGCGTTGGACCCTCCGAGGCTGAAGCTTTCTTT. Protein sequence: CSVGPSEAEAFF.

This clone came up once. The chain employs TRBV18 and TRBJ1-2; maybe TRBD1 (5 bases). Trimming removed 4 bases at V and 7 bases at J, with 16 bases between. The CDR3 extends over 14 amino acids. Germline CDR1 and CDR2: KGHSH and LQKENI. This CDR3 reads CASSRSGERGGYTF. DNA of the CDR3: TGTGCCAGCTCACGATCCGGGGAGAGGGGTGGCTACACCTTC. Full variable domain (missing parts from reference TRBV18 and TRBJ1-2): NAGVMQNPRHLVRRRGQEARLRCSPMKGHSHVYWYRQLPEEGLKFMVYLQKENIIDESGMPKERFSAEFPKEGPSILRIQQVVRGDSAAYFCASSRSGERGGYTFGSGTRLTVV.

This clone was observed a handful of times. The chain recombines TRBV5-1 with TRBJ2-5, with a tentative D call TRBD1 (6 bases). V lost 1 base and J lost 5, with 9 bases in between. There are 13 residues in the CDR3. Germline V CDR1 and CDR2: SGHRS, YFSETQ. This CDR3 reads CASSLTGWETQYF. The CDR3, as DNA: TGCGCCAGCAGCTTGACAGGGTGGGAGACCCAGTACTTC. The full variable domain, with the rest looked up from reference TRBV5-1 and TRBJ2-5, is KAGVTQTPRYLIKTRGQQVTLSCSPISGHRSVSWYQQTPGQGLQFLFEYFSETQRNKGNFPGRFSGRQFSNSRSEMNVSTLELGDSALYLCASSLTGWETQYFGPGTRLLVL.

This clone came up a few times. CDR3 in amino acids: CASSLPLAGGKAGELFF. The CDR3 bases are TGCGCCAGCAGCTTACCTCTCGCGGGAGGGAAAGCCGGGGAGCTGTTTTTT. The chain carries TRBV5-1 and TRBJ2-2; 9 bases line up with TRBD2. This CDR3 has 17 amino acids. Germline values: CDR1 SGHRS, CDR2 YFSETQ. V lost 2 bases and J lost 6; bases outside the gene matches: 11.

CDR3 region: CSGRTGGSSTEAFF. CDR3 coding DNA: TGCAGCGGTAGGACCGGGGGGAGCAGCACTGAAGCTTTCTTT. The V gene is TRBV29-1, the J gene TRBJ1-1; tentative D call: TRBD1 (5 bases). Trimming took off 7 bases at V and 4 bases at J, with 19 bases between the two ends. The CDR3 sequence is 14 residues long. Per germline, CDR1 SQVTM and CDR2 ANQGSEA.

This chain connects TRBV7-3 to TRBJ1-6; D gene uncertain. CDR1 is SGHTA and CDR2 is FQGTGA in the germline V gene. Trimming pared 3 bases from V and 7 bases from J, leaving 10 bases between. The CDR3 covers 14 residues. CDR3 DNA sequence: TGTGCCAGCAGCTTTGAGGGCTGGAATTCACCCCTCCACTTT. It encodes CASSFEGWNSPLHF.